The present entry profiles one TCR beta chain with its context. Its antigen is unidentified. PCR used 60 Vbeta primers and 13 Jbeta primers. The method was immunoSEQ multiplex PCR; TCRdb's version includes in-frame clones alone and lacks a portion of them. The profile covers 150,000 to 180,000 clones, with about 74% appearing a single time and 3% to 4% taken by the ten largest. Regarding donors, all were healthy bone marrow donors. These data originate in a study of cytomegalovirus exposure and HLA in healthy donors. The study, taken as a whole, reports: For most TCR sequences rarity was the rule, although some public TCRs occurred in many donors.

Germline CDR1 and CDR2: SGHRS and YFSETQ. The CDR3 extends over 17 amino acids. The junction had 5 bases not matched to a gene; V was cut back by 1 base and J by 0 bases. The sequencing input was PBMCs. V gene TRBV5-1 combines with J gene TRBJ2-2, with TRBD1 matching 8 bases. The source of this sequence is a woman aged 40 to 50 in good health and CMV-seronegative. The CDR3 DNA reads TGCGCCAGCAGCTTGACCTCGACAGGGGCGAACACCGGGGAGCTGTTTTTT. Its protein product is CASSLTSTGANTGELFF. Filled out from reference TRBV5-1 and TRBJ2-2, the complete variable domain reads KAGVTQTPRYLIKTRGQQVTLSCSPISGHRSVSWYQQTPGQGLQFLFEYFSETQRNKGNFPGRFSGRQFSNSRSEMNVSTLELGDSALYLCASSLTSTGANTGELFFGEGSRLTVL.